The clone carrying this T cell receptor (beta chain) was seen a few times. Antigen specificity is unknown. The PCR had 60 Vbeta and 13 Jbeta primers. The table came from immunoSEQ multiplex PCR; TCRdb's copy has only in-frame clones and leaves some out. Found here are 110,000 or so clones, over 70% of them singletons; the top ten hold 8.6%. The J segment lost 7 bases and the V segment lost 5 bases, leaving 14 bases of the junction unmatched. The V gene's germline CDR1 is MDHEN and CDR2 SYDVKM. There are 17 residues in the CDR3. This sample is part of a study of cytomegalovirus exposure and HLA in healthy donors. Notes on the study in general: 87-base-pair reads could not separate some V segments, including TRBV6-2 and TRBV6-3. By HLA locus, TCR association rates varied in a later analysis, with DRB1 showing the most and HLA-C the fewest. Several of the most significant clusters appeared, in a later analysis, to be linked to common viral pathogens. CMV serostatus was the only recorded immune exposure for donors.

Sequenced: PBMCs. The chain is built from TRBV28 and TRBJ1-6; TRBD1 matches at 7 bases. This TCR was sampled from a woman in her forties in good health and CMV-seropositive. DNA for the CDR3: TGTGCCAGCAGTCCCATTACAGGGGCCGTAAGGAATTCACCCCTCCACTTT. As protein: CASSPITGAVRNSPLHF.